This T cell receptor (beta chain) was obtained from a study of T cell responses to AZD1222 COVID-19 vaccine. CDR1 SEHNR and CDR2 FQNEAQ come from the germline V gene (reference sequence). V dropped 6 bases and J dropped 5; count of bases not matched to a gene: 9. This CDR3 region has 16 residues. Data came from immunoSEQ multiplex PCR; TCRdb stores just in-frame clones and leaves some out. The sample includes roughly 150,000 clones, roughly 93% seen only once; the top ten take around 2.1%. Findings of the study overall: Regions 160-218 and 743-854 dominated among vaccine-associated CD4 TCRs spanning spike.

This clone was seen only once. Its antigen is as yet unknown. Sequences were derived from peripheral blood, sampled 28 days after the second AZD1222 dose. The V gene is TRBV7-9, the J gene TRBJ2-5; 13 positions match TRBD2. This sequence was found in an adult who received the AZD1222 COVID-19 vaccine. The CDR3 sequence: CASSPGLAGVGETQYF. The CDR3 bases are TGTGCCAGCAGTCCTGGACTAGCGGGAGTCGGGGAGACCCAGTACTTC.